The T cell receptor (beta chain) described here comes from a study of T-cell memory formation after mild COVID-19. Study results and limitations: Cross-reactive memory apparently joined, as some responding clones appeared in pre-infection memory. Chiefly within CM and EM were the contracting CD4+ clones; CD8+ ones were within EMRA. Nothing confirmed that second-wave clones peaking on day 37 were specific for SARS-CoV-2.

V lost 3 bases and J lost 4, with 13 bases in between. Germline assignment: CDR1 DFQATT and CDR2 SNEGSKA (reference sequence). This CDR3 is 15 amino acids long. This clonotype was counted ten times or more. Its antigen is as yet unknown. Via MiXCR, TCRdb re-called the 5' RACE reads, giving one row per CDR3 protein. The sample holds about half a million distinct CDR3 sequences; over 15% are singletons and the top ten take over 9%. The clonotype was recovered from an adult woman who had mild COVID-19 (a few samples of this study predate the infection). Cell type and time point are not known. The V gene is TRBV20-1, the J gene TRBJ1-6; tentative D call: TRBD1 (5 bases). Sequencing was performed on PBMCs or a T cell subset sorted from them (not recorded which). The CDR3 DNA sequence: TGCAGTGCTAGCCCCGGGGGGGTATATAATTCACCCCTCCACTTT. Its translation is CSASPGGVYNSPLHF.